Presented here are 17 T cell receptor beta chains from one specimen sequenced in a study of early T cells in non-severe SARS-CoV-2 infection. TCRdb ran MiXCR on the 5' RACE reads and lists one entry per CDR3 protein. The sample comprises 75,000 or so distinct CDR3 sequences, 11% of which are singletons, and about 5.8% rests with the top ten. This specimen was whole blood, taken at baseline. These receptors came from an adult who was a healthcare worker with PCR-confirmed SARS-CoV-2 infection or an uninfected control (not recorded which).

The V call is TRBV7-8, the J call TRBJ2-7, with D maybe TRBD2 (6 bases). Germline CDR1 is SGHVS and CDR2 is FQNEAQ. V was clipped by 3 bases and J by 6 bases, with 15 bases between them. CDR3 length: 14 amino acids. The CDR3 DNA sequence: TGTGCCAGCAGCTTCCTGGCAGGGACTGGCGAGCAGTACTTC. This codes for CASSFLAGTGEQYF.

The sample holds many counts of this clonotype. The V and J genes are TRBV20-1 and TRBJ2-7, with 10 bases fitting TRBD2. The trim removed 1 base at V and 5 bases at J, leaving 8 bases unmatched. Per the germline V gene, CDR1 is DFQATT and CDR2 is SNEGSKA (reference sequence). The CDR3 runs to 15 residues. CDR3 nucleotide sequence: TGCAGTGCTAGAGTGCCTAGCGGGAGTGTCCACGAGCAGTACTTC. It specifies CSARVPSGSVHEQYF.

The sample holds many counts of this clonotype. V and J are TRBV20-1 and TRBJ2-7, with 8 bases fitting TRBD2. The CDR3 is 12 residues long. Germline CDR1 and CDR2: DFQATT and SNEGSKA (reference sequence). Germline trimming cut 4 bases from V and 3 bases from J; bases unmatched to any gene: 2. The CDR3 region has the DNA TGCAGTGCTATCGCGGGAGGCTACGAGCAGTACTTC. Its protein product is CSAIAGGYEQYF.

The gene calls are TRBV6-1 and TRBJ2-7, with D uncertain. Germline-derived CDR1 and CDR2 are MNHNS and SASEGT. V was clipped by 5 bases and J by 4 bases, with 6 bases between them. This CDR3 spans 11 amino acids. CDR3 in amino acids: CASSWAYEQYF. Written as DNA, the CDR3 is TGTGCCAGCAGTTGGGCGTACGAGCAGTACTTC.

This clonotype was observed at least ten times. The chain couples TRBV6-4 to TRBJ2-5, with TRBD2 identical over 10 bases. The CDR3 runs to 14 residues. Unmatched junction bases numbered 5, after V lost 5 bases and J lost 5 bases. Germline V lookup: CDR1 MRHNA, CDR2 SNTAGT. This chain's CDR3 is CASSRLAGDETQYF. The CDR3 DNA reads TGTGCCAGCAGTCGCCTAGCGGGAGATGAGACCCAGTACTTC.

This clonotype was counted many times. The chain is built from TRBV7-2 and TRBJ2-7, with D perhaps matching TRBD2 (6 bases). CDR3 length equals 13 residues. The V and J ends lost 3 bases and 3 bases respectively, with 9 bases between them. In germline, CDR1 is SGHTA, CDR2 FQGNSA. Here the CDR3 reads CASSFGRDYEQYF. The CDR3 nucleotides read TGTGCCAGCAGCTTCGGGCGGGACTACGAGCAGTACTTC.

In DNA, the CDR3 is TGTGCCAGCAGTGAATATCCGAACACCGGGGAGCTGTTTTTT. Protein product: CASSEYPNTGELFF. V usage is TRBV25-1 and J usage is TRBJ2-2; no firm D call. In germline, CDR1 is MGHDK, CDR2 SYGVNS. The V and J ends lost 0 bases and 0 bases respectively, with 2 bases between them. The CDR3 covers 14 residues.

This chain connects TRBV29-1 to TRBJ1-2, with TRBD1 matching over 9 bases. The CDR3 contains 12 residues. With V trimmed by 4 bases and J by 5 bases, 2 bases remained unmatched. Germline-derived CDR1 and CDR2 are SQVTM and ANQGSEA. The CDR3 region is CSVAGQGYGYTF. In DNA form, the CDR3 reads TGCAGCGTTGCGGGACAGGGTTATGGCTACACCTTC.

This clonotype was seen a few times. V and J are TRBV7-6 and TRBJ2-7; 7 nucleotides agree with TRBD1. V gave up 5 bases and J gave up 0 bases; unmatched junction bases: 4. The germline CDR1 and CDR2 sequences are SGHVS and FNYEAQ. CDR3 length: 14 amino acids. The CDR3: CASSPRDSSYEQYF. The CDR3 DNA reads TGTGCCAGCAGCCCCAGGGACAGCTCCTACGAGCAGTACTTC.

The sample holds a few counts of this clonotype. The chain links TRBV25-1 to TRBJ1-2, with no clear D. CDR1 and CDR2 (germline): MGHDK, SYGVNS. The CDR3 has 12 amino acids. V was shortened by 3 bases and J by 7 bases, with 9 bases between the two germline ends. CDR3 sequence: CASSESGLGYTF. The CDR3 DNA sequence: TGTGCCAGCAGTGAGTCCGGCCTTGGCTACACCTTC.

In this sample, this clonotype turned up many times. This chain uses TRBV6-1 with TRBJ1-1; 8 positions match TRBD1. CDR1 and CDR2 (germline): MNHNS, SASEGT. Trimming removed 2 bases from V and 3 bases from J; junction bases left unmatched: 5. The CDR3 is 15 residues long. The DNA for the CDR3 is TGTGCCAGCAGTGAATTCCCGACAGGGGACACTGAAGCTTTCTTT. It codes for CASSEFPTGDTEAFF.

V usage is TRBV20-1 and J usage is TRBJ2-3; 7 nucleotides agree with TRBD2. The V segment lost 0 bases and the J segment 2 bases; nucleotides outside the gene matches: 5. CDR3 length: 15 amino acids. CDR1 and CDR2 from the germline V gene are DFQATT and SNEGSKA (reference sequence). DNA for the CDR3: TGCAGTGCTAGAGACCCTAGCGGTGTCACAGATACGCAGTATTTT. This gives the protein CSARDPSGVTDTQYF.

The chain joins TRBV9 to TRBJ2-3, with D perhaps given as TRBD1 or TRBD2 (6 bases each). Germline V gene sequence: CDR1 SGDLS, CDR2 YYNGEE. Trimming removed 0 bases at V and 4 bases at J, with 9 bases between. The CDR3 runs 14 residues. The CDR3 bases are TGTGCCAGCAGCGTAGCGGGGGCCGCAGATACGCAGTATTTT. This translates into CASSVAGAADTQYF.

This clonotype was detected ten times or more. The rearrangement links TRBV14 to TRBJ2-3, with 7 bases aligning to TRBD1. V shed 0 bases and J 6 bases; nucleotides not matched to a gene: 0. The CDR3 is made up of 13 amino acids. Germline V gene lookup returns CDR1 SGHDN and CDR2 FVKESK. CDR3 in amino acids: CASSQDRGDTQYF. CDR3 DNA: TGTGCCAGCAGCCAAGACAGGGGGGATACGCAGTATTTT.

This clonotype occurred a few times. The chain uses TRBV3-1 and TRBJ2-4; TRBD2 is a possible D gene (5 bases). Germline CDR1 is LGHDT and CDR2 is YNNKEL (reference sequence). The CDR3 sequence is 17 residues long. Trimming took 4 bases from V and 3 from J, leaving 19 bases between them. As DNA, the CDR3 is TGTGCCAGCAGCCGAGTCGGGTCCGCGGGTGGCAAAAACATTCAGTACTTC. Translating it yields CASSRVGSAGGKNIQYF.

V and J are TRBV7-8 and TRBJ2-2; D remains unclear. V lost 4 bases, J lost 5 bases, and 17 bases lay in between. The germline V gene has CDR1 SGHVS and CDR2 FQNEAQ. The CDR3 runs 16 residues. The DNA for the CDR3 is TGTGCCAGCAGCTCTGCGGCGGCGCAGTGGACCGGGGAGCTGTTTTTT. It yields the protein CASSSAAAQWTGELFF.

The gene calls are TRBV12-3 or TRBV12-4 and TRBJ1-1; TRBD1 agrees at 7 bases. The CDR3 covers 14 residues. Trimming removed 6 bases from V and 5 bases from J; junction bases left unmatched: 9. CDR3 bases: TGTGCCAGCAGGCGGACAGGCGTATGGACTGAAGCTTTCTTT. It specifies CASRRTGVWTEAFF.